The clone carrying this T cell receptor (beta chain) was seen just once. The sample belongs to a study of blood T cell repertoires in COVID-19. Study-level background: Samples representing acute and convalescent COVID-19 were sourced from the United States, Italy and Spain. T cells, B-cell-depleted T cells, or PBMCs provided the cDNA or gDNA that served as material.

Cohorts were determined from participant-reported clinical history. The CDR3 loop spans 16 amino acids. Authors' data handling: Amplification with reference gene primers provided the estimates of nucleated cell counts. This table comes from immunoSEQ multiplex PCR, and its TCRdb copy is limited to in-frame clones, with some not included. Clone size and the V and J calls come from that table; the DNA yielded D and trimming. The sample includes under 200,000 clones, 82% seen only once; the top ten take 4% to 6.5%. The sample consisted of PBMCs or T cells enriched from blood (not recorded which). The chain uses TRBV21-1 and TRBJ1-6. TRBV21-1 is a pseudogene. The receptor's source is a woman aged 60-75 years with acute COVID-19. DNA for the CDR3: TGTGCCAGCAGCAGGGAGTTAATTACACTTAATTCACCCCTCCACTTT. Its translation: CASSRELITLNSPLHF.